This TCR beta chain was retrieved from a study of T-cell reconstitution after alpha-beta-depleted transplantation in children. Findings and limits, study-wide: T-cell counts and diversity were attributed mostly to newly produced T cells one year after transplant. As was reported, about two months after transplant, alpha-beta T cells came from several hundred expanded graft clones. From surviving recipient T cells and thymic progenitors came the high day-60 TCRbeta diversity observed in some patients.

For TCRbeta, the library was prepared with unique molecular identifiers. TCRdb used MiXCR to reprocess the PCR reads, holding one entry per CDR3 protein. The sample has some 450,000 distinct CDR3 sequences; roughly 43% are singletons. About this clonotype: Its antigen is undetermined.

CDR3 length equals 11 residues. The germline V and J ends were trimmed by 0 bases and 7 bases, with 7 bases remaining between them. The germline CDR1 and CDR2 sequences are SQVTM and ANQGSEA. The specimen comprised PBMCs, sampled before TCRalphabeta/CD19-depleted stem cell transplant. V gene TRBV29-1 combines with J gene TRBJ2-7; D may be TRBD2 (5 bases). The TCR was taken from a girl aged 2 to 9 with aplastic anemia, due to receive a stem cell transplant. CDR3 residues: CSVEDTGEQYF. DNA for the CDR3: TGCAGCGTTGAAGATACGGGGGAGCAGTACTTC.